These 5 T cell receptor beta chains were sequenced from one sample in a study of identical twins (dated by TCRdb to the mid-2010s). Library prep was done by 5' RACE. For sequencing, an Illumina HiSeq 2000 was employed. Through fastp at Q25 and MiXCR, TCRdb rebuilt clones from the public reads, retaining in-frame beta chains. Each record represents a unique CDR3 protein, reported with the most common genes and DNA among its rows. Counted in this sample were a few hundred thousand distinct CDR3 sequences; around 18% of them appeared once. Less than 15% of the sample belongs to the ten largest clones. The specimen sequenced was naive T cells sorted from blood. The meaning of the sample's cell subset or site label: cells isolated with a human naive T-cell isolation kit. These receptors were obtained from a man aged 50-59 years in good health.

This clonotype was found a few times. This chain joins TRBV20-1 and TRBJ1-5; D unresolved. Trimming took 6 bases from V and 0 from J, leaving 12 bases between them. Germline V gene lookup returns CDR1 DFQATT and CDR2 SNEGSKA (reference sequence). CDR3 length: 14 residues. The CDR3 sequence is CSASWEGSNQPQHF. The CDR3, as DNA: TGCAGTGCCTCCTGGGAGGGTAGCAATCAGCCCCAGCATTTT.

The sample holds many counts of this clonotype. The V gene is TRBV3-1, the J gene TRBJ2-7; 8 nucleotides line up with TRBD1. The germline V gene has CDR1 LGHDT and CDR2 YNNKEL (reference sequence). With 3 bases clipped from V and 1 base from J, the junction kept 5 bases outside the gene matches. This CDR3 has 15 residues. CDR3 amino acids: CASSQAGTGSYEQYF. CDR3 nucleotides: TGTGCCAGCAGCCAGGCCGGGACAGGTTCCTACGAGCAGTACTTC.

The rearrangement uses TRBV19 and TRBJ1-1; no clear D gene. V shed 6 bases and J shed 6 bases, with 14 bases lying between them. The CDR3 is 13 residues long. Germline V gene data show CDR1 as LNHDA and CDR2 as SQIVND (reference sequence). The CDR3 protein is CASSIRSLPEAFF. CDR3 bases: TGTGCCAGTAGCATTAGGTCGTTGCCTGAAGCTTTCTTT.

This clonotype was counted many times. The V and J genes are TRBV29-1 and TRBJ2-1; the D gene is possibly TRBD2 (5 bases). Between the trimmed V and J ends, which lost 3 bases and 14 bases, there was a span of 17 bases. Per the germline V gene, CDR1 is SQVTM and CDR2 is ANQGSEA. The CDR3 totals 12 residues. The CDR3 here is CSVEGNSAVEFF. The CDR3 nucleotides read TGCAGCGTTGAGGGTAATAGCGCGGTTGAGTTCTTC.

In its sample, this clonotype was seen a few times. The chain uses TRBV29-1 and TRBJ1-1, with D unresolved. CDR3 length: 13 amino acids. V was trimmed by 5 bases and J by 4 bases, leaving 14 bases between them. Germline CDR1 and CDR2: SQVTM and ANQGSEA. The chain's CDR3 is CSVSGRIGTEAFF. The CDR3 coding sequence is TGCAGCGTTTCAGGTCGGATTGGCACTGAAGCTTTCTTT. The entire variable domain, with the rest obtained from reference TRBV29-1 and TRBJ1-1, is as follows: SAVISQKPSRDICQRGTSLTIQCQVDSQVTMMFWYRQQPGQSLTLIATANQGSEATYESGFVIDKFPISRPNLTFSTLTVSNMSPEDSSIYLCSVSGRIGTEAFFGQGTRLTVV.